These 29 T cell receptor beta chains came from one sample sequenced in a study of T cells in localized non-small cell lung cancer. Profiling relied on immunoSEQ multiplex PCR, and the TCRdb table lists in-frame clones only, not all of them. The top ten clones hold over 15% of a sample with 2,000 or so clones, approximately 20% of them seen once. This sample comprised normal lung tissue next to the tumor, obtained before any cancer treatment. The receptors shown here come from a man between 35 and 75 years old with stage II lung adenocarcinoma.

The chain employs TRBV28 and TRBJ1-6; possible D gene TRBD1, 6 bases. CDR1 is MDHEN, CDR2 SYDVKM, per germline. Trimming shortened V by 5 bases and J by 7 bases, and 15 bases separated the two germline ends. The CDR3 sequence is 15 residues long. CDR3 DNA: TGTGCCAGCAGTCCGCAGGGGAATGCCAATTCACCCCTCCACTTT. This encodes CASSPQGNANSPLHF.

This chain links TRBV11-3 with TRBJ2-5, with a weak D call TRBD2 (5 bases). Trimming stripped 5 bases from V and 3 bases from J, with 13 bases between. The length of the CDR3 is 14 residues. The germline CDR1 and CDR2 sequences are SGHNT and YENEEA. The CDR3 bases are TGTGCCAGCAGCCAAACTTCGAGGGAAGAGACCCAGTACTTC. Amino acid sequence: CASSQTSREETQYF.

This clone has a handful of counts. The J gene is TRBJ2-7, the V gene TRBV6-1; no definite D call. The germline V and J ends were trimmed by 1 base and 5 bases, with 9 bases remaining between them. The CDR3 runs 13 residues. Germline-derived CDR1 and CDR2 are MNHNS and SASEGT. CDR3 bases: TGTGCCAGCAGTGAAGAAAGGTTCGACGAGCAGTACTTC. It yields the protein CASSEERFDEQYF.

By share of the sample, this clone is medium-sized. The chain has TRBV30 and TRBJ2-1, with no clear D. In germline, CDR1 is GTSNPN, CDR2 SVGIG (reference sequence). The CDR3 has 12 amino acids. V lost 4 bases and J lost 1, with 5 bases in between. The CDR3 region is CAWTRSYNEQFF. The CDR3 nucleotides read TGTGCCTGGACCCGGTCCTACAATGAGCAGTTCTTC.

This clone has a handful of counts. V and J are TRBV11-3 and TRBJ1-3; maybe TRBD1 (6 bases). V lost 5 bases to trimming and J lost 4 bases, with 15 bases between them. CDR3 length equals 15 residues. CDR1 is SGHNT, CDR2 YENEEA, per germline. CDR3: CASSQGSGDGNTIYF. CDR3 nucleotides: TGTGCCAGCAGCCAAGGGTCAGGGGACGGAAACACCATATATTTT.

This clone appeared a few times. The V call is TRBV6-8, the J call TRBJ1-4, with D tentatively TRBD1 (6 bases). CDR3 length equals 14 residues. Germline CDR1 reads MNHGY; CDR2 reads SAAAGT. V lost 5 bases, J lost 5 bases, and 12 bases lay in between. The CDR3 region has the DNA TGTGCCAGCAGTACCGGGACACTAAATGAAAAACTGTTTTTT. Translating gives CASSTGTLNEKLFF.

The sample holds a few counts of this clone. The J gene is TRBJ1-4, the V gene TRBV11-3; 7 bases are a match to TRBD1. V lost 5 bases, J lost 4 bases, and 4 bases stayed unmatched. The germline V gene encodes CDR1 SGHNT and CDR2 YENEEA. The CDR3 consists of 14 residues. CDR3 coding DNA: TGTGCCAGCAGCCCGGGACAGCTTAATGAAAAACTGTTTTTT. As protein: CASSPGQLNEKLFF.

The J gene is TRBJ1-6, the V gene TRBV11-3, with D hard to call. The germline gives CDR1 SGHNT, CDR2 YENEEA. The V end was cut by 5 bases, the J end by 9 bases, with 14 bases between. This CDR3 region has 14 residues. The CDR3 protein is CASSTDKKFSPLHF. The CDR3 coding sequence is TGTGCCAGCAGCACTGACAAGAAATTTTCACCCCTCCACTTT.

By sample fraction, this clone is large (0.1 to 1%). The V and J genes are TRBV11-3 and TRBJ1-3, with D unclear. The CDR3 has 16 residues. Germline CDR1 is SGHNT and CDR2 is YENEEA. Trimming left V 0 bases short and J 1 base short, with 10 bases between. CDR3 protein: CASSLEDGNSGNTIYF. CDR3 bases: TGTGCCAGCAGCTTAGAGGACGGGAATTCTGGAAACACCATATATTTT.

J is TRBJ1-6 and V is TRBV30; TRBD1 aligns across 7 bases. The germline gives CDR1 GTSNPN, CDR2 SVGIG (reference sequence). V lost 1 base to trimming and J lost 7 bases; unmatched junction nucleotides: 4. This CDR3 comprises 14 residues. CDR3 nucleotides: TGTGCCTGGAGTGGACAGGGTAAAAATTCACCCCTCCACTTT. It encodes CAWSGQGKNSPLHF.

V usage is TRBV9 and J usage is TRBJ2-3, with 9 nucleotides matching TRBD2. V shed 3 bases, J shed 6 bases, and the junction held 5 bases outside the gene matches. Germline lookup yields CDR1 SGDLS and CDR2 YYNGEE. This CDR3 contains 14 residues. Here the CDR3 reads CASSETSGGDTQYF. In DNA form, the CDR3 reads TGTGCCAGCAGCGAGACTAGCGGAGGGGATACGCAGTATTTT.

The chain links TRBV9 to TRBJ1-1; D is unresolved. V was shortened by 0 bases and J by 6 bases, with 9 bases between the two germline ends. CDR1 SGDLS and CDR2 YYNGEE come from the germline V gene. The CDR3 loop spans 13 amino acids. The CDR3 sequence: CASSVVNSAEAFF. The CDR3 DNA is TGTGCCAGCAGCGTAGTAAACTCGGCTGAAGCTTTCTTT.

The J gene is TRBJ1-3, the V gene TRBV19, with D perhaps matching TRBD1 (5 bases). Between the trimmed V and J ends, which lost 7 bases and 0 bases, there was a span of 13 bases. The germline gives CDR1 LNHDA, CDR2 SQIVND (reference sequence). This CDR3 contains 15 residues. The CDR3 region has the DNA TGTGCCAGTATTCCCAGGGAGAGCTCTGGAAACACCATATATTTT. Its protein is CASIPRESSGNTIYF.

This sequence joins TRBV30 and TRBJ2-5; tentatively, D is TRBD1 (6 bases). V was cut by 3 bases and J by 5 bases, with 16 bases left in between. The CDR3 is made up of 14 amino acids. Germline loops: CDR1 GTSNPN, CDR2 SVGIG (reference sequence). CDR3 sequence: CAWSRAGVRETQYF. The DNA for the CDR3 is TGTGCCTGGAGCCGCGCAGGGGTCCGTGAGACCCAGTACTTC.

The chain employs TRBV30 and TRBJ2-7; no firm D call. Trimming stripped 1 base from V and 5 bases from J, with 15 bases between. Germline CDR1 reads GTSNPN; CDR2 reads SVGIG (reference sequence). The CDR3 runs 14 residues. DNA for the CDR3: TGTGCCTGGAGTGGAACCTTCCCCTATCACGAGCAGTACTTC. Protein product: CAWSGTFPYHEQYF.

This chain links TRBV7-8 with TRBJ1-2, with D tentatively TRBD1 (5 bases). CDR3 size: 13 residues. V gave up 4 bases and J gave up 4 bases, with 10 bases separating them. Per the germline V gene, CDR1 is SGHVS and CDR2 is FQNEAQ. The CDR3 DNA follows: TGTGCCAGCAGCTGGAACAGGCGCTATGGCTACACCTTC. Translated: CASSWNRRYGYTF. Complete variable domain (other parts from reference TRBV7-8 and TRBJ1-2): GAGVSQSPRYKVAKRGQDVALRCDPISGHVSLFWYQQALGQGPEFLTYFQNEAQLDKSGLPSDRFFAERPEGSVSTLKIQRTQQEDSAVYLCASSWNRRYGYTFGSGTRLTVV.

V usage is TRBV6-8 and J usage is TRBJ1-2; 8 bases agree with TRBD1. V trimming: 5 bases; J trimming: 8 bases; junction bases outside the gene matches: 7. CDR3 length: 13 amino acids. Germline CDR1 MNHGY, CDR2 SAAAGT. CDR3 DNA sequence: TGTGCCAGCAGTGAGATAACAGGGGGAGGCTACACCTTC. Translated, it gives CASSEITGGGYTF.

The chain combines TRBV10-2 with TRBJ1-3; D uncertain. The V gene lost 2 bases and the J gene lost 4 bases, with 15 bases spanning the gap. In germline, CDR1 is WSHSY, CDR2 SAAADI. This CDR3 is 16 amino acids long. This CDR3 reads CASSEPGASRGNTIYF. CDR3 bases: TGCGCCAGCAGTGAGCCCGGAGCTTCCCGCGGAAACACCATATATTTT.

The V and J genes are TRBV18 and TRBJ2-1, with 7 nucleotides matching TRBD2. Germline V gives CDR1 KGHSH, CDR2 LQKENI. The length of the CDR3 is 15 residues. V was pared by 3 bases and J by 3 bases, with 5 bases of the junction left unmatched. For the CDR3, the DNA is TGTGCCAGCTCACCGAGCGGGGTCGACTACAATGAGCAGTTCTTC. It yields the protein CASSPSGVDYNEQFF. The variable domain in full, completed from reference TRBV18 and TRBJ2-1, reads NAGVMQNPRHLVRRRGQEARLRCSPMKGHSHVYWYRQLPEEGLKFMVYLQKENIIDESGMPKERFSAEFPKEGPSILRIQQVVRGDSAAYFCASSPSGVDYNEQFFGPGTRLTVL.

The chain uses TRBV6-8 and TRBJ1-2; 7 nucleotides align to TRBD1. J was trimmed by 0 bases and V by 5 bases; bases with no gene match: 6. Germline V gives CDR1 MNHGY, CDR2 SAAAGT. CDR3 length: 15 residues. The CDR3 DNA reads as TGTGCCAGCAGTAACCGGGACAGACCTAACTATGGCTACACCTTC. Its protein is CASSNRDRPNYGYTF.

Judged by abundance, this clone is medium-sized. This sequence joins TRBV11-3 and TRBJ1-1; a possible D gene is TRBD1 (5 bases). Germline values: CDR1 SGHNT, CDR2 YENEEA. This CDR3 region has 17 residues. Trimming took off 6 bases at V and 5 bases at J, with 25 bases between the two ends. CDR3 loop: CASRPGQGDGFRTEAFF. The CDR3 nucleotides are TGTGCCAGCAGACCAGGGCAGGGAGACGGGTTTAGGACTGAAGCTTTCTTT. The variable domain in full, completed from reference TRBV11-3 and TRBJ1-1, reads EAGVVQSPRYKIIEKKQPVAFWCNPISGHNTLYWYLQNLGQGPELLIRYENEEAVDDSQLPKDRFSAERLKGVDSTLKIQPAELGDSAVYLCASRPGQGDGFRTEAFFGQGTRLTVV.

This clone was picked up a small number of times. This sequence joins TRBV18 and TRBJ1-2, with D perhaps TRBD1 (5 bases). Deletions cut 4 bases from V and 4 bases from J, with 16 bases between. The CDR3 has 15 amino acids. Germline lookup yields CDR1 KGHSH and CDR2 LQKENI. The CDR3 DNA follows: TGTGCCAGCTCACTGGGGGGGACGTCAGTCTATGGCTACACCTTC. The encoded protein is CASSLGGTSVYGYTF.

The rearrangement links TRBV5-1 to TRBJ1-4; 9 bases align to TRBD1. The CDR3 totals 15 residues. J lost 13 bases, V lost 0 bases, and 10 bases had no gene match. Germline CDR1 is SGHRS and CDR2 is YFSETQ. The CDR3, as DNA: TGCGCCAGCAGCTTGGCCGGCATAAAACAGGGGGCACTGTTTTTT. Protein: CASSLAGIKQGALFF.

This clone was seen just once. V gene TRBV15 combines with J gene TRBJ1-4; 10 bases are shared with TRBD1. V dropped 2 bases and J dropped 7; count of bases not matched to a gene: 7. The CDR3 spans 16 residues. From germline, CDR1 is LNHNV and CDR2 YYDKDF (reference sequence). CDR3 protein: CATSRPRTGGGEKLFF. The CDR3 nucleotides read TGTGCCACCAGCAGACCCCGGACAGGGGGGGGTGAAAAACTGTTTTTT.

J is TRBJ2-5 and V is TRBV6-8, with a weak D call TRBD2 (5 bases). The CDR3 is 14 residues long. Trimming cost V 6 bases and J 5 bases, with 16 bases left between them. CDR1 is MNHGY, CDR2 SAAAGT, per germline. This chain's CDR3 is CASSSTMEQETQYF. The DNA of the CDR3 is TGTGCCAGCAGCTCGACTATGGAACAGGAGACCCAGTACTTC.

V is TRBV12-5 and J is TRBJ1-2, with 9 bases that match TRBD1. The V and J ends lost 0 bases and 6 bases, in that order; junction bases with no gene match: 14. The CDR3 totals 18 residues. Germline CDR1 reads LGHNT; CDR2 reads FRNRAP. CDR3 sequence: CASGLVLGTGYSPNGYTF. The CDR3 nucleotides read TGTGCTAGTGGTTTGGTACTGGGGACAGGGTATTCCCCCAATGGCTACACCTTC.

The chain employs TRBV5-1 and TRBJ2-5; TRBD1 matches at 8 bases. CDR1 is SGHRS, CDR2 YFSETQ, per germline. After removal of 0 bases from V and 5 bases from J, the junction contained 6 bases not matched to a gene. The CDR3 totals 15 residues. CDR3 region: CASSLGLDREETQYF. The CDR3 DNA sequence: TGCGCCAGCAGCTTGGGGTTGGACAGGGAGGAGACCCAGTACTTC.

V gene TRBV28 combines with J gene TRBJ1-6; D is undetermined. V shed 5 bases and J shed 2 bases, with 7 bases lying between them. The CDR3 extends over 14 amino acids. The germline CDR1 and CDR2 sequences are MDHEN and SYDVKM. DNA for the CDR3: TGTGCCAGCAGTATAAAGACCTATAATTCACCCCTCCACTTT. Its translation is CASSIKTYNSPLHF.

The CDR3 sequence: CASSESAREYTDTQYF. As DNA, the CDR3 is TGCGCCAGCAGTGAGTCTGCCCGGGAGTACACAGATACGCAGTATTTT. This chain connects TRBV10-2 to TRBJ2-3; D might be TRBD2 (6 bases). Germline V gene lookup returns CDR1 WSHSY and CDR2 SAAADI. There are 16 residues in the CDR3. The germline V and J ends were trimmed by 0 bases and 2 bases, with 12 bases remaining between them.